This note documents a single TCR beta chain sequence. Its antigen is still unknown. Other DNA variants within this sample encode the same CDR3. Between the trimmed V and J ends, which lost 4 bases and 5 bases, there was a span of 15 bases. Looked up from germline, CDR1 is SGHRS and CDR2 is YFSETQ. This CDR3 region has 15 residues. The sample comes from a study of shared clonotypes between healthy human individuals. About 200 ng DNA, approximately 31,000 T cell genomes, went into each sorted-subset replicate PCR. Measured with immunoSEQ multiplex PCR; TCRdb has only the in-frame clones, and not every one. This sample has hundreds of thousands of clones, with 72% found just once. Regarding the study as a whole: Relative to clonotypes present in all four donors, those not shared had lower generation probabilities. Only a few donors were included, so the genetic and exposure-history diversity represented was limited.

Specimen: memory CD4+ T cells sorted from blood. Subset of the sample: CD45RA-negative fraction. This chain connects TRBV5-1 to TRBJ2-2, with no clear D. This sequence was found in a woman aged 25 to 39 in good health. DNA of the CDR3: TGCGCCAGCAGCCTCGAAGGATTGGTTACCGGGGAGCTGTTTTTT. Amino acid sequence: CASSLEGLVTGELFF.